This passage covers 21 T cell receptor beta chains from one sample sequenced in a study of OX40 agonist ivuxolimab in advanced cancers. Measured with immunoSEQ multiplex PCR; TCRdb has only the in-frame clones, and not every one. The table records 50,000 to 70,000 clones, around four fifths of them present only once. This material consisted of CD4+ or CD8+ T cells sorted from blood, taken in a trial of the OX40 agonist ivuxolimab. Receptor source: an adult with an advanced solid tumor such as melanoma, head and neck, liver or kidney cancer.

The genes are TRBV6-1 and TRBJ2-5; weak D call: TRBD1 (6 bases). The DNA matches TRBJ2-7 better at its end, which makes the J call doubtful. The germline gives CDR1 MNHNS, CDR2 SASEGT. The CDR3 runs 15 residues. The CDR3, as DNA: TGTGCCAGCAGTGAAGAGGGCAGGGGAACCTACGAGCAGTACTTC. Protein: CASSEEGRGTYEQYF.

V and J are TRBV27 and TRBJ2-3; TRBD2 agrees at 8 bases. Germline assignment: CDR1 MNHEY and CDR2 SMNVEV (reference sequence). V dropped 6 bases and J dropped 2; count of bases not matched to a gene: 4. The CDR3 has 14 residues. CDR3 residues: CASREAGDTDTQYF. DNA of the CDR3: TGTGCCAGCAGAGAAGCGGGGGACACAGATACGCAGTATTTT.

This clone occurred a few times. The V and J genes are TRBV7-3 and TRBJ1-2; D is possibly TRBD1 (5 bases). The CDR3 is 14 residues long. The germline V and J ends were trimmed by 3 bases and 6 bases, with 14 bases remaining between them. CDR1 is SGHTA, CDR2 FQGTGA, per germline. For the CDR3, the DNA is TGTGCCAGCAGCTTGGGGCAGGGTCGGGATGGCTACACCTTC. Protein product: CASSLGQGRDGYTF.

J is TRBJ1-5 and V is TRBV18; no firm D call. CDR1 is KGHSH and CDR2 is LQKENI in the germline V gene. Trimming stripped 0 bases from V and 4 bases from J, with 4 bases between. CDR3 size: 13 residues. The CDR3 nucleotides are TGTGCCAGCTCACCACCGGGTAATCAGCCCCAGCATTTT. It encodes CASSPPGNQPQHF.

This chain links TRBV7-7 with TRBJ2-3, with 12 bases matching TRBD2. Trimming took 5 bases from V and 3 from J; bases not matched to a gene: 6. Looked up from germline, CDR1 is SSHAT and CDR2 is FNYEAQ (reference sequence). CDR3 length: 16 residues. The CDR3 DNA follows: TGTGCCAGCAGCGACGGACTAGCGGGGCCTACAGATACGCAGTATTTT. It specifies CASSDGLAGPTDTQYF.

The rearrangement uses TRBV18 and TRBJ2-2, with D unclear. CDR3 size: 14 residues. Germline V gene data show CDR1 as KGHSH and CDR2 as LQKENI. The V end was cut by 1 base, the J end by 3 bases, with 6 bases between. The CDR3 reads CASSPRRDTGELFF. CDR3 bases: TGTGCCAGCTCACCACGACGGGACACCGGGGAGCTGTTTTTT.

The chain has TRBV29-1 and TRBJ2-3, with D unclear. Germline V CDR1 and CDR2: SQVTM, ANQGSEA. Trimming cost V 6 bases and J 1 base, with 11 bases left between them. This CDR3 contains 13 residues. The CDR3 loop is CSVQGWGTDTQYF. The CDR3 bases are TGCAGCGTCCAAGGGTGGGGCACAGATACGCAGTATTTT.

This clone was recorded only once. The CDR3 region is CASSLRGSSYNEQFF. The CDR3 nucleotides are TGTGCCAGCAGCTTACGCGGGAGCTCCTACAATGAGCAGTTCTTC. J is TRBJ2-1 and V is TRBV7-9; TRBD2 matches at 7 bases. The V gene end was trimmed by 2 bases and the J gene end by 0 bases; junction bases not matched to a gene: 1. CDR3 size: 15 residues. The V gene's germline CDR1 is SEHNR and CDR2 FQNEAQ (reference sequence).

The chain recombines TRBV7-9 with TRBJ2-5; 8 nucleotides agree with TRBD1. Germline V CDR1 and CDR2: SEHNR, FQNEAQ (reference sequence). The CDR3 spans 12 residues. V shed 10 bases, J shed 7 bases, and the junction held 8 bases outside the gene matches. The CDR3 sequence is CATDRGGGTQYF. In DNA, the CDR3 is TGTGCCACCGACAGGGGAGGTGGGACCCAGTACTTC.

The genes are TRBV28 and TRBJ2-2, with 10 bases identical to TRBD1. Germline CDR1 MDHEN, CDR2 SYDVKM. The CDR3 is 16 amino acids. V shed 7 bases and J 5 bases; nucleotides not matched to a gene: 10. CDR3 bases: TGTGCCAGCACGGACAGGGGGGCCTTATGGACCGGGGAGCTGTTTTTT. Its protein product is CASTDRGALWTGELFF.

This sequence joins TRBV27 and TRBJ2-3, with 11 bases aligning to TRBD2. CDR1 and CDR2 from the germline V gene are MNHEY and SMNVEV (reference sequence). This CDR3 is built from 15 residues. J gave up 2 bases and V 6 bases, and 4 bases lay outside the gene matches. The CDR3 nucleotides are TGTGCCAGCAGCCGACTAGCGGGACCCACAGATACGCAGTATTTT. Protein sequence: CASSRLAGPTDTQYF.

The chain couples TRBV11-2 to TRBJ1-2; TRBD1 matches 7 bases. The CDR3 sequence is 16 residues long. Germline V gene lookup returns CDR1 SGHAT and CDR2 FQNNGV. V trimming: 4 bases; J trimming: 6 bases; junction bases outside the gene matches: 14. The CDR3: CASSSSLRGRFDGYTF. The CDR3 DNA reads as TGTGCCAGCAGCTCCTCTTTGAGGGGGCGTTTTGATGGCTACACCTTC.

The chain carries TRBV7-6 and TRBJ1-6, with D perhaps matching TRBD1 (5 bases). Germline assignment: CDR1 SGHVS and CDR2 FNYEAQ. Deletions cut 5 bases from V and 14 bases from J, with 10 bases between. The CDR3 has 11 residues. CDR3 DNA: TGTGCCAGCAGCCCCCAGGGAGCCCTCCACTTT. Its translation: CASSPQGALHF.

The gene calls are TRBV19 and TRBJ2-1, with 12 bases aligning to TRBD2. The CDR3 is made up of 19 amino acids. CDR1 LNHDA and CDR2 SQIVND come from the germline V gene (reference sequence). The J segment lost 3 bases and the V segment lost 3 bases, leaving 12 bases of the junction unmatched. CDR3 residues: CASSIRLAGVGANYNEQFF. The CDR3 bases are TGTGCCAGTAGTATCAGACTAGCGGGAGTAGGGGCCAACTACAATGAGCAGTTCTTC. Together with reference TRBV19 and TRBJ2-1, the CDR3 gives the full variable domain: DGGITQSPKYLFRKEGQNVTLSCEQNLNHDAMYWYRQDPGQGLRLIYYSQIVNDFQKGDIAEGYSVSREKKESFPLTVTSAQKNPTAFYLCASSIRLAGVGANYNEQFFGPGTRLTVL.

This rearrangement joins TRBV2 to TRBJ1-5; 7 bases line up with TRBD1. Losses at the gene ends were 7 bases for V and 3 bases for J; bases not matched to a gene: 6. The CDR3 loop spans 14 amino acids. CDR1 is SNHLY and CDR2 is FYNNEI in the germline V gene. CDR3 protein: CASNPGGNNQPQHF. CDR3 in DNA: TGTGCCAGCAATCCAGGGGGGAACAATCAGCCCCAGCATTTT.

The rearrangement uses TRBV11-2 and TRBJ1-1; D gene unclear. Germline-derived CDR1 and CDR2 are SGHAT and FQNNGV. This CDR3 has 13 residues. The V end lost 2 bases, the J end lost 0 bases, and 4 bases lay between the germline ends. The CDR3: CASSLKVNTEAFF. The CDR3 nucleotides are TGTGCCAGCAGCTTAAAAGTGAACACTGAAGCTTTCTTT.

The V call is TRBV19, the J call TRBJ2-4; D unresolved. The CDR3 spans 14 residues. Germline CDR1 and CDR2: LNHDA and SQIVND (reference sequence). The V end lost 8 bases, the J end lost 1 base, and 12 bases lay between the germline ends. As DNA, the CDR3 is TGTGCCAGTTCACCCCCGTGGGCCAAAAACATTCAGTACTTC. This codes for CASSPPWAKNIQYF.

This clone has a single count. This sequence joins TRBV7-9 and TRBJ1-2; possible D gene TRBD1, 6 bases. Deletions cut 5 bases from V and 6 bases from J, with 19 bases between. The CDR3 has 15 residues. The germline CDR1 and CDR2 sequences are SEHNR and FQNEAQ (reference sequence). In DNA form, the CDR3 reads TGTGCCAGCAGCGCCGACGTGACTGGGGGCAATGGCTACACCTTC. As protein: CASSADVTGGNGYTF.

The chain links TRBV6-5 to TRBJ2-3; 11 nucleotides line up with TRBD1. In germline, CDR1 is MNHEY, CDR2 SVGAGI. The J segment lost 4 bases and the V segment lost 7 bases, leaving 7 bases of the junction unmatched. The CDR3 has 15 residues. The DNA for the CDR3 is TGTGCCAGCAAAAAGGCGGGACAGGGGGCAGATACGCAGTATTTT. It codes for CASKKAGQGADTQYF.

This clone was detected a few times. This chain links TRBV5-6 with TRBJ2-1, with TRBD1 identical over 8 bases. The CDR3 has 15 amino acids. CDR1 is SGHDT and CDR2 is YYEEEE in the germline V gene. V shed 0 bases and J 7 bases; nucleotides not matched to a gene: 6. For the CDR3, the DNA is TGTGCCAGCAGCTTGGCCAGGACAGGGAATAATGAGCAGTTCTTC. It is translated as CASSLARTGNNEQFF.

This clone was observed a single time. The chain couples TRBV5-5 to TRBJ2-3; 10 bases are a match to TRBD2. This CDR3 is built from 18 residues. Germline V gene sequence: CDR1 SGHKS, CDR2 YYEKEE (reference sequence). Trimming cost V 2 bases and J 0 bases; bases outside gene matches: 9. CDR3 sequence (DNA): TGTGCCAGCAGCTTACGGTCTAGCGGGAGCCCTAGCACAGATACGCAGTATTTT. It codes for CASSLRSSGSPSTDTQYF.